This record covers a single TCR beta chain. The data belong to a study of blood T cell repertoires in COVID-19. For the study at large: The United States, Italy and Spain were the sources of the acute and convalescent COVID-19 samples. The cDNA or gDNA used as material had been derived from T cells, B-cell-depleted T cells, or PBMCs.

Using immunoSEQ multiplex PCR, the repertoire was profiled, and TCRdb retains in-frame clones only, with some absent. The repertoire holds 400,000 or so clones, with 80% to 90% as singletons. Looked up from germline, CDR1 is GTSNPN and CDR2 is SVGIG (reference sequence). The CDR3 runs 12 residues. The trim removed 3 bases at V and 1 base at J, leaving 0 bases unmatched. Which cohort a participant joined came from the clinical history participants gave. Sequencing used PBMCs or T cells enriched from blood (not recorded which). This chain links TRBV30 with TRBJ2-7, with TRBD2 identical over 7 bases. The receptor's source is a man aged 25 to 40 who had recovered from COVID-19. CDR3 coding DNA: TGTGCCTGGAGGCGGGGGTCCTACGAGCAGTACTTC. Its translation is CAWRRGSYEQYF.